A single sample gave rise to the 20 T cell receptor beta chains below, sequenced in a study of blood T cell repertoires in COVID-19. Produced via immunoSEQ multiplex PCR; TCRdb's table is partial and in-frame only. The sample contains about 76,000 clones, 87% of which appear only once. The sequenced sample was peripheral blood. All receptors come from a young man with acute or convalescent COVID-19.

This clone was seen more than once but under ten times. The chain employs TRBV27 and TRBJ2-2; tentative D call: TRBD1 (5 bases). There are 16 residues in the CDR3. The germline V gene has CDR1 MNHEY and CDR2 SMNVEV (reference sequence). V was pared by 0 bases and J by 0 bases, with 8 bases between. As DNA, the CDR3 is TGTGCCAGCAGTTTATCGTGGACATCGAACACCGGGGAGCTGTTTTTT. It translates to CASSLSWTSNTGELFF.

V gene TRBV29-1 combines with J gene TRBJ2-5, with D unclear. The CDR3 is 14 amino acids. Germline CDR1 SQVTM, CDR2 ANQGSEA. The germline V and J ends were trimmed by 1 base and 1 base, with 10 bases remaining between them. The CDR3 DNA sequence: TGCAGCGTTGAAGTTCTGGAGATCCAAGAGACCCAGTACTTC. The encoded protein is CSVEVLEIQETQYF. Supplemented by reference TRBV29-1 and TRBJ2-5, the full variable domain reads SAVISQKPSRDICQRGTSLTIQCQVDSQVTMMFWYRQQPGQSLTLIATANQGSEATYESGFVIDKFPISRPNLTFSTLTVSNMSPEDSSIYLCSVEVLEIQETQYFGPGTRLLVL.

The chain has TRBV11-2 and TRBJ1-2; 10 bases match TRBD1. Germline values: CDR1 SGHAT, CDR2 FQNNGV. The J segment lost 4 bases and the V segment lost 5 bases, leaving 7 bases of the junction unmatched. This CDR3 comprises 15 residues. CDR3 DNA sequence: TGTGCCAGCAGCCCTGGGACAGGGGTCCTCTATGGCTACACCTTC. Its translation is CASSPGTGVLYGYTF.

The V call is TRBV5-1, the J call TRBJ2-7; 10 bases are shared with TRBD2. Germline V lookup: CDR1 SGHRS, CDR2 YFSETQ. The CDR3 contains 14 residues. J gave up 6 bases and V 4 bases, and 7 bases lay outside the gene matches. CDR3 sequence reads: CASSPGLASGEQYF. In DNA form, the CDR3 reads TGCGCCAGCAGCCCGGGACTAGCGTCGGGCGAGCAGTACTTC.

This clone was seen a handful of times. The genes are TRBV19 and TRBJ2-1; 11 nucleotides align to TRBD2. This CDR3 contains 15 residues. V lost 2 bases and J lost 9; bases outside the gene matches: 6. In germline, CDR1 is LNHDA, CDR2 SQIVND (reference sequence). The CDR3, as DNA: TGTGCCAGTAGTATAACTAGCGGGAGTCTATCTGAGCAGTTCTTC. Encoded protein: CASSITSGSLSEQFF.

J is TRBJ1-1 and V is TRBV28; 9 bases align to TRBD1. Germline assignment: CDR1 MDHEN and CDR2 SYDVKM. The CDR3 covers 12 residues. Trimming at V came to 5 bases and at J to 12 bases, leaving 7 bases not matched to a gene. The CDR3 sequence: CASSRDRARSFF. The DNA of the CDR3 is TGTGCCAGCAGTCGGGACAGGGCACGGTCTTTCTTT.

This clone came up once. V gene TRBV6-5 combines with J gene TRBJ2-7; perhaps TRBD2 as D (6 bases). Trimming took off 6 bases at V and 0 bases at J, with 15 bases between the two ends. CDR3 length: 15 amino acids. Germline V gene lookup returns CDR1 MNHEY and CDR2 SVGAGI. CDR3 amino acids: CASSTLGGGSYEQYF. The CDR3 DNA follows: TGTGCCAGCAGCACCCTCGGGGGTGGCTCCTACGAGCAGTACTTC.

The chain is built from TRBV6-5 and TRBJ2-5; 8 bases are a match to TRBD2. Germline V gene data show CDR1 as MNHEY and CDR2 as SVGAGI. V gave up 9 bases and J gave up 0 bases; unmatched junction bases: 9. This CDR3 is built from 15 residues. CDR3: CASKSGLADQETQYF. The DNA for the CDR3 is TGTGCCAGTAAATCCGGACTAGCAGACCAAGAGACCCAGTACTTC.

This clone appeared once. The chain is built from TRBV6-5 and TRBJ2-7; D is ambiguous. Germline V gives CDR1 MNHEY, CDR2 SVGAGI. The V end was cut by 6 bases, the J end by 3 bases, with 6 bases between. The CDR3 extends over 11 amino acids. CDR3 region: CASSQNYEQYF. The CDR3 coding sequence is TGTGCCAGCAGCCAAAACTACGAGCAGTACTTC.

In DNA, the CDR3 is TGTGCCAGCAGCGCCCAACAGGGGAATACTGAAGCTTTCTTT. Protein: CASSAQQGNTEAFF. The chain combines TRBV9 with TRBJ1-1; TRBD1 matches at 7 bases. Per germline, CDR1 SGDLS and CDR2 YYNGEE. The CDR3 is 14 residues long. V gave up 3 bases and J gave up 5 bases; unmatched junction bases: 7.

The chain recombines TRBV6-1 with TRBJ2-1; 8 bases are a match to TRBD1. Germline-derived CDR1 and CDR2 are MNHNS and SASEGT. J was trimmed by 0 bases and V by 2 bases; bases with no gene match: 3. This CDR3 has 16 amino acids. CDR3 bases: TGTGCCAGCAGTGAATGGACAGGGAGCTCCTACAATGAGCAGTTCTTC. Translated, it gives CASSEWTGSSYNEQFF.

This chain connects TRBV5-6 to TRBJ1-2; 7 bases fit TRBD1. CDR1 and CDR2 (germline): SGHDT, YYEEEE. Germline trimming cut 4 bases from V and 8 bases from J; bases unmatched to any gene: 8. CDR3 length: 13 residues. Here the CDR3 DNA reads TGTGCCAGCAGCCCCGGACAGGCGAGGGGCTACACCTTC. It specifies CASSPGQARGYTF.

This sequence joins TRBV25-1 and TRBJ1-2; TRBD1 might be the D (5 bases). Trimming pared 3 bases from V and 6 bases from J, leaving 17 bases between. CDR3 length equals 15 residues. Germline V CDR1 and CDR2: MGHDK, SYGVNS. DNA for the CDR3: TGTGCCAGCAGTGAGGCGGACCGACAGTATCATGGCTACACCTTC. This translates into CASSEADRQYHGYTF.

This clone was counted once. The rearrangement links TRBV7-2 to TRBJ1-1, with D unresolved. This CDR3 is built from 13 residues. CDR1 is SGHTA and CDR2 is FQGNSA in the germline V gene. V shed 5 bases and J shed 4 bases, with 11 bases lying between them. CDR3 nucleotides: TGTGCCAGCAGCGAGGACTTTCCCACTGAAGCTTTCTTT. This gives the protein CASSEDFPTEAFF.

The chain combines TRBV28 with TRBJ2-4; TRBD1 might be the D (6 bases). The ends were cut back, 8 bases at V and 5 bases at J, with 16 bases in the middle. CDR1 and CDR2 (germline): MDHEN, SYDVKM. This CDR3 is built from 14 residues. As DNA, the CDR3 is TGTGCCAGCTCTACCTACAGGGTCGAAAACATTCAGTACTTC. This gives the protein CASSTYRVENIQYF.

V is TRBV2 and J is TRBJ2-4; D possibly corresponds to TRBD1 (6 bases). V lost 5 bases, J lost 8 bases, and 16 bases lay in between. Germline CDR1 and CDR2: SNHLY and FYNNEI. CDR3 length: 14 residues. The DNA for the CDR3 is TGTGCCAGCAGTTACAATACAGGGCAGGACATTCAGTACTTC. Protein: CASSYNTGQDIQYF.

The V gene is TRBV28, the J gene TRBJ2-3, with D possibly TRBD2 on 6 matching bases. CDR3 length equals 15 residues. The germline V gene encodes CDR1 MDHEN and CDR2 SYDVKM. Trimming removed 6 bases at V and 2 bases at J, with 15 bases between. The CDR3 DNA sequence: TGTGCCAGCAGCCCCTCTAGCGCACCCACAGATACGCAGTATTTT. Protein: CASSPSSAPTDTQYF. The full variable domain, rest sourced from reference TRBV28 and TRBJ2-3, is DVKVTQSSRYLVKRTGEKVFLECVQDMDHENMFWYRQDPGLGLRLIYFSYDVKMKEKGDIPEGYSVSREKKERFSLILESASTNQTSMYLCASSPSSAPTDTQYFGPGTRLTVL.

The CDR3 loop is CASSLALYGYTF. The CDR3 coding sequence is TGTGCCAGCAGTCTAGCCCTCTATGGCTACACCTTC. The rearrangement links TRBV28 to TRBJ1-2; no reliable D call. Trimming stripped 5 bases from V and 4 bases from J, with 8 bases between. The CDR3 runs 12 residues. Germline V gene sequence: CDR1 MDHEN, CDR2 SYDVKM.

The V gene is TRBV10-1, the J gene TRBJ2-7, with a tentative D call TRBD2 (6 bases). The V gene's germline CDR1 is WNHNN and CDR2 SYGVQD (reference sequence). The CDR3 runs to 15 residues. The germline V and J ends were trimmed by 3 bases and 4 bases, with 16 bases remaining between them. The CDR3 DNA is TGCGCCAGCAGTGAAGGGACGGACTACTGGTACGAGCAGTACTTC. Its protein product is CASSEGTDYWYEQYF.

The chain combines TRBV3-1 (or the pseudogene TRBV3-2) with TRBJ2-1; perhaps TRBD2 as D (6 bases). Germline loops: CDR1 LGHDT, CDR2 YNNKEL (reference sequence). The CDR3 is made up of 15 amino acids. Trimming removed 5 bases from V and 1 base from J, with 12 bases in between. CDR3 DNA sequence: TGTGCCAGCAGCTTCCGGGAGTGGTCCTACAATGAGCAGTTCTTC. This codes for CASSFREWSYNEQFF.